Reported below is one TCR beta chain. Its antigen is currently unknown. This entry comes from a study of cytomegalovirus exposure and HLA in healthy donors. The study, taken as a whole, reports: Information on immune exposure was restricted to one variable (CMV serostatus). In vitro testing confirmed three CMV-associated chains as specific for CMV antigens.

CDR3 length: 18 residues. Germline assignment: CDR1 SEHNR and CDR2 FQNEAQ (reference sequence). Trimming took 5 bases from V and 0 from J, leaving 20 bases between them. The PCR employed 60 Vbeta primers together with 13 Jbeta primers. TCRdb keeps only in-frame clones here, not all; method: immunoSEQ multiplex PCR. The sample has fewer than 110,000 clones, approximately 85% seen once. Sequencing was carried out using PBMCs. This chain uses TRBV7-9 with TRBJ1-5; a weak D match, TRBD1 (5 bases). The origin of this receptor is a man aged 25-45 years in good health and CMV-seronegative. CDR3 protein: CASSPGTGSGGSNQPQHF. The CDR3 nucleotides are TGTGCCAGCAGCCCGGGGACGGGTTCGGGAGGTAGCAATCAGCCCCAGCATTTT. The full variable domain, completed using reference TRBV7-9 and TRBJ1-5, is DTGVSQNPRHKITKRGQNVTFRCDPISEHNRLYWYRQTLGQGPEFLTYFQNEAQLEKSRLLSDRFSAERPKGSFSTLEIQRTEQGDSAMYLCASSPGTGSGGSNQPQHFGDGTRLSIL.